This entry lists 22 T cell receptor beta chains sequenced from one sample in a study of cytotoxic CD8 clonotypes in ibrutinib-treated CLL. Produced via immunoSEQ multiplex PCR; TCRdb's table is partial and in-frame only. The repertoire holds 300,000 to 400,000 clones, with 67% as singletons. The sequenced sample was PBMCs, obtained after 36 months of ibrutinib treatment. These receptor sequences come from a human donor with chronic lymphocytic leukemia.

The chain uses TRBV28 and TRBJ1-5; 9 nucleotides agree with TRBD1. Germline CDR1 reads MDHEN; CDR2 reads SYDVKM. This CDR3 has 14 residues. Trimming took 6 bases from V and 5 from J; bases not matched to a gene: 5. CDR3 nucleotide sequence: TGTGCCAGCAGCCCACAGGGGGCCGATCAGCCCCAGCATTTT. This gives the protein CASSPQGADQPQHF.

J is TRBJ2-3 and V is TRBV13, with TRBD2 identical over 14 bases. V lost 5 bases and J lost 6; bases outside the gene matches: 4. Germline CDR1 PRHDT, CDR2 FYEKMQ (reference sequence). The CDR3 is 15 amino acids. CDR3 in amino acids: CASSTRTSGGDTQYF. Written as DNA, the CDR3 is TGTGCCAGCAGCACTCGGACTAGCGGGGGGGATACGCAGTATTTT.

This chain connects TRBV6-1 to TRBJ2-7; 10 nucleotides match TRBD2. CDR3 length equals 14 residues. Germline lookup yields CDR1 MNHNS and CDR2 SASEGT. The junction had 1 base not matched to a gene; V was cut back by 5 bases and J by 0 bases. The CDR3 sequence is CASSSSGSSYEQYF. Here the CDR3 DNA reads TGTGCCAGCAGTTCTAGCGGGAGCTCCTACGAGCAGTACTTC.

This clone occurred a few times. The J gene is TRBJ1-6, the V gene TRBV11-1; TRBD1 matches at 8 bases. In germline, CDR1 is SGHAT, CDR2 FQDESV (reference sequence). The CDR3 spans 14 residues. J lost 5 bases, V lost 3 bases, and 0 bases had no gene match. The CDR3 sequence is CASSLDRDNSPLHF. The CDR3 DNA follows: TGTGCCAGCAGCTTGGACAGGGATAATTCACCCCTCCACTTT.

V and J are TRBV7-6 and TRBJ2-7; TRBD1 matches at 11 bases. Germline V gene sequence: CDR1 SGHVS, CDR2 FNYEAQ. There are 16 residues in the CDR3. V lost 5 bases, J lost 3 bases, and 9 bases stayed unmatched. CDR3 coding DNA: TGTGCCAGCAGCGCGAGGACAGGGGGCCTCCTCTACGAGCAGTACTTC. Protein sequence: CASSARTGGLLYEQYF.

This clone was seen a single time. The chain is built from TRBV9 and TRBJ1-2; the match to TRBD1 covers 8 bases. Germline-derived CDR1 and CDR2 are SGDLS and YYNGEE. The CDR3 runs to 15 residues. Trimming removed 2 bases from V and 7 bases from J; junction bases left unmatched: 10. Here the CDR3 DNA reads TGTGCCAGCAGCGTTGACCGGGACAGGCTTACTGGCTACACCTTC. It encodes CASSVDRDRLTGYTF.

CDR3 amino acids: CASSHSGTPYEQYF. As DNA, the CDR3 is TGTGCCAGCAGCCACAGCGGGACGCCATACGAGCAGTACTTC. V usage is TRBV9 and J usage is TRBJ2-7, with TRBD2 matching over 7 bases. Germline trimming cut 4 bases from V and 4 bases from J; bases unmatched to any gene: 8. Looked up from germline, CDR1 is SGDLS and CDR2 is YYNGEE. The CDR3 runs to 14 residues.

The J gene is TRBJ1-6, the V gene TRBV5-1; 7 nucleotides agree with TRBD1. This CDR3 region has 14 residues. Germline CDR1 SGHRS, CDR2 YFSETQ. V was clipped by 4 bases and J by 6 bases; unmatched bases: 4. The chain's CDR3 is CASSTQGGNSPLHF. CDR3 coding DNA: TGCGCCAGCAGCACGCAGGGGGGTAATTCACCCCTCCACTTT.

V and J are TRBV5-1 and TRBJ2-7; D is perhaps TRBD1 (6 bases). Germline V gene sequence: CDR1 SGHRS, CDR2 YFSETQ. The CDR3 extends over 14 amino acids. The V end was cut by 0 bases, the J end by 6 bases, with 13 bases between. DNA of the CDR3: TGCGCCAGCAGCTTGGGCCAACAGGGCAGCGAGCAGTACTTC. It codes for CASSLGQQGSEQYF.

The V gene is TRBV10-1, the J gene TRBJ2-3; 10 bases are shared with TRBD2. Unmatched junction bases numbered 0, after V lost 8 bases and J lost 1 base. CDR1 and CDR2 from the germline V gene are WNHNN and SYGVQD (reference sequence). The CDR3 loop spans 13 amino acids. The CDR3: CASGTSGTDTQYF. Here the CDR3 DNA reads TGCGCCAGCGGGACTAGCGGCACAGATACGCAGTATTTT.

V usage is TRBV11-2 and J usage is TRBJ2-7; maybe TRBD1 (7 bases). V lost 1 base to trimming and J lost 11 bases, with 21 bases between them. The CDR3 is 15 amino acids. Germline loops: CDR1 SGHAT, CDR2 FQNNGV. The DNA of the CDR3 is TGTGCCAGCAGCTTAGCCCGATCCATGGGCGGGACAGAGTACTTC. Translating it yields CASSLARSMGGTEYF.

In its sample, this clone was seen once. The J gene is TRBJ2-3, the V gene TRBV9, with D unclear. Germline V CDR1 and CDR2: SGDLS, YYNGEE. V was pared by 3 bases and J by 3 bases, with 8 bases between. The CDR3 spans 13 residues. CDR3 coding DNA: TGTGCCAGCAGCGAAAGAGTGACAGATACGCAGTATTTT. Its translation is CASSERVTDTQYF.

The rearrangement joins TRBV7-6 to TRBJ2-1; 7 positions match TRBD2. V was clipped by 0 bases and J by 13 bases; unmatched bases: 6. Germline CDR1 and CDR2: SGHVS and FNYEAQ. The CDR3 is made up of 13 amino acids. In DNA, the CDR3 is TGTGCCAGCAGCTTAGCAGCTTCGGGACTACAGTTCTTC. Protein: CASSLAASGLQFF.

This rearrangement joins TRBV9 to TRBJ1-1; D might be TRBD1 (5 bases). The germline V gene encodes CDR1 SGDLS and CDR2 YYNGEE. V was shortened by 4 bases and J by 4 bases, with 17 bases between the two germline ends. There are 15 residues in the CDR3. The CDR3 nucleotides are TGTGCCAGCAGCACACCGCAGGGATCGGGCACTGAAGCTTTCTTT. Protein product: CASSTPQGSGTEAFF.

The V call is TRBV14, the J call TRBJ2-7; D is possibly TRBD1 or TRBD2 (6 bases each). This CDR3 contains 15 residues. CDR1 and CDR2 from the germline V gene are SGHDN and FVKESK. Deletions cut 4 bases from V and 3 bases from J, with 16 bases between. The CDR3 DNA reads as TGTGCCAGCAGCCGGTATCCGGGGGCAAGCTACGAGCAGTACTTC. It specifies CASSRYPGASYEQYF.

CDR3 in DNA: TGTGCCAGCAGCGTAGTGGGGGGATCTCGAGAGACCCAGTACTTC. It translates to CASSVVGGSRETQYF. This chain uses TRBV9 with TRBJ2-5; D is possibly TRBD2 (6 bases). CDR3 length equals 15 residues. Germline CDR1 is SGDLS and CDR2 is YYNGEE. Between the trimmed V and J ends, which lost 0 bases and 4 bases, there was a span of 13 bases.

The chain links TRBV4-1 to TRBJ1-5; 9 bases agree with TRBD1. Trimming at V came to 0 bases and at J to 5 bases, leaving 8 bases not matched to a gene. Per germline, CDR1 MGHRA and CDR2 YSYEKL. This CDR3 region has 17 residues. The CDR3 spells CASSQELATGGDQPQHF. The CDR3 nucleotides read TGCGCCAGCAGCCAAGAGTTAGCGACAGGGGGAGATCAGCCCCAGCATTTT.

The CDR3 DNA reads TGTGCCAGCAGCCACTGGGACGGACCATCCTACGAGCAGTACTTC. Its translation is CASSHWDGPSYEQYF. The V gene is TRBV7-9, the J gene TRBJ2-7, with D perhaps matching TRBD1 or TRBD2 (5 bases each). The germline V gene encodes CDR1 SEHNR and CDR2 FQNEAQ (reference sequence). The CDR3 spans 15 residues. The germline V and J ends were trimmed by 5 bases and 1 base, with 15 bases remaining between them.

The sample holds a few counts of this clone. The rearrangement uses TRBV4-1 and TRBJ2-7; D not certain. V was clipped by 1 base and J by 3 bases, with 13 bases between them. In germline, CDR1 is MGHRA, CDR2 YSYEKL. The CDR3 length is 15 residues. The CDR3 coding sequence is TGCGCCAGCAGCCAAGTGGTGGCGGACCTCTACGAGCAGTACTTC. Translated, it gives CASSQVVADLYEQYF.

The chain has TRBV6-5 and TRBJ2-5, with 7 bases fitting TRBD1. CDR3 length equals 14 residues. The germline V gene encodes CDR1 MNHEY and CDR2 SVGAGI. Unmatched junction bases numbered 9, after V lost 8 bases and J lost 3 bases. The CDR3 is CASSWDRGEETQYF. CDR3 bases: TGTGCCAGCTCGTGGGACAGAGGTGAAGAGACCCAGTACTTC.

The CDR3 nucleotides read TGCAGCGTTTTACTCAAGGGCGATCTATGGACCCAGTACTTC. This encodes CSVLLKGDLWTQYF. The chain combines TRBV29-1 with TRBJ2-5; D gene uncertain. V was cut by 5 bases and J by 7 bases, with 20 bases left in between. The CDR3 contains 14 residues. Germline assignment: CDR1 SQVTM and CDR2 ANQGSEA.

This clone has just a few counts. This CDR3 is CASSQYVNANTGELFF. DNA for the CDR3: TGTGCCAGCAGCCAATACGTGAACGCGAACACCGGGGAGCTGTTTTTT. The genes are TRBV7-8 and TRBJ2-2; no clear D. CDR3 length equals 16 residues. Trimming stripped 5 bases from V and 0 bases from J, with 13 bases between. Germline V gene data show CDR1 as SGHVS and CDR2 as FQNEAQ.